Presented here are 22 T cell receptor beta chains from one specimen sequenced in a study of shared clonotypes between healthy human individuals. Sequencing used immunoSEQ multiplex PCR; TCRdb keeps in-frame clones, though not all of them. This table holds roughly 2.2 million clones, roughly 90% found once. Sequenced material: naive CD4+ T cells from PBMCs. Subset of the sample: CD45RA+ positively selected. The receptor set was obtained from a man between 18 and 29 years old in good health. Some clones in this sample may be carry-over from other donors' samples.

This rearrangement joins TRBV6-5 to TRBJ1-4, with D possibly being TRBD1 (5 bases). CDR1 MNHEY and CDR2 SVGAGI come from the germline V gene. V gave up 8 bases and J gave up 11 bases, with 18 bases separating them. This CDR3 region has 13 residues. DNA of the CDR3: TGTGCCAGCGGATCGGGGCCGGGGTCTAAACTGTTTTTT. This sequence encodes CASGSGPGSKLFF.

The rearrangement joins TRBV4-2 to TRBJ2-1; 7 bases match TRBD2. CDR1 is LGHNA, CDR2 YNFKEQ, per germline. CDR3 size: 17 residues. The V gene end was trimmed by 0 bases and the J gene end by 0 bases; junction bases not matched to a gene: 5. This CDR3 is CASSQESGVSSYNEQFF. CDR3 in DNA: TGTGCCAGCAGCCAAGAGAGCGGGGTGAGCTCCTACAATGAGCAGTTCTTC.

Only one count was recorded for this clone. Other DNA sequences in the sample encode the same CDR3. The V gene is TRBV5-1, the J gene TRBJ2-3; 14 nucleotides match TRBD2. The CDR3 is made up of 17 amino acids. Trimming took 3 bases from V and 2 from J; bases not matched to a gene: 5. Germline values: CDR1 SGHRS, CDR2 YFSETQ. The CDR3 nucleotides are TGCGCCAGCAGCTCGGGACTAGCGGGAGCCTCCACAGATACGCAGTATTTT. Amino acid sequence: CASSSGLAGASTDTQYF.

The V gene is TRBV4-2, the J gene TRBJ2-2; 13 bases line up with TRBD2. Germline-derived CDR1 and CDR2 are LGHNA and YNFKEQ. This CDR3 is built from 19 residues. V was pared by 4 bases and J by 0 bases, with 8 bases of the junction left unmatched. CDR3: CASSRMGLAGLPNTGELFF. The CDR3 DNA reads as TGTGCCAGCAGCCGAATGGGACTAGCGGGACTCCCGAACACCGGGGAGCTGTTTTTT.

This chain links TRBV6-6 with TRBJ2-1; 7 bases agree with TRBD2. This CDR3 is 14 amino acids long. The germline gives CDR1 MNHNY, CDR2 SVGAGI (reference sequence). The J segment lost 7 bases and the V segment lost 2 bases, leaving 5 bases of the junction unmatched. The DNA of the CDR3 is TGTGCCAGCAGTTACGTGGGCGGGAGAAATGAGCAGTTCTTC. Protein product: CASSYVGGRNEQFF.

Written as DNA, the CDR3 is TGTGCCAGCAGCCGCGGGACAGGAAACGAGCAGTACTTC. This gives the protein CASSRGTGNEQYF. The V gene is TRBV14, the J gene TRBJ2-7; 8 bases fit TRBD1. Germline V gene sequence: CDR1 SGHDN, CDR2 FVKESK. The CDR3 consists of 13 residues. Trimming removed 4 bases from V and 5 bases from J; junction bases left unmatched: 4.

The CDR3 DNA reads TGTGCCAGCAGCTTATACCCAAGTGTGGAGCAGTACTTC. It is translated as CASSLYPSVEQYF. The V call is TRBV7-3, the J call TRBJ2-7; D unclear. This CDR3 comprises 13 residues. The germline CDR1 and CDR2 sequences are SGHTA and FQGTGA. The V and J ends lost 2 bases and 7 bases respectively, with 12 bases between them.

The gene calls are TRBV18 and TRBJ2-5, with 10 bases that match TRBD2. CDR3 length: 14 residues. Germline CDR1 reads KGHSH; CDR2 reads LQKENI. The ends lost 4 bases at V and 4 bases at J; junction bases unmatched: 3. CDR3 residues: CASSLGLALETQYF. In DNA form, the CDR3 reads TGTGCCAGCTCACTGGGACTAGCGCTAGAGACCCAGTACTTC.

This chain uses TRBV5-1 with TRBJ2-1, with a weak D call TRBD1 (6 bases). Germline assignment: CDR1 SGHRS and CDR2 YFSETQ. V lost 0 bases to trimming and J lost 2 bases, with 9 bases between them. The CDR3 totals 15 residues. CDR3 sequence: CASSLGQATYNEQFF. CDR3 coding DNA: TGCGCCAGCAGCTTGGGACAGGCTACCTACAATGAGCAGTTCTTC.

This clone was found once. This chain joins TRBV25-1 and TRBJ2-3, with D perhaps TRBD2 (6 bases). CDR3 length: 17 residues. V gave up 1 base and J gave up 1 base, with 15 bases separating them. In germline, CDR1 is MGHDK, CDR2 SYGVNS. CDR3 sequence reads: CASSEWAAASGTDTQYF. The CDR3 DNA reads TGTGCCAGCAGTGAATGGGCCGCGGCTAGCGGCACAGATACGCAGTATTTT.

V is TRBV4-2 and J is TRBJ1-5, with D uncertain. Germline loops: CDR1 LGHNA, CDR2 YNFKEQ. Trimming removed 0 bases at V and 7 bases at J, with 16 bases between. This CDR3 spans 16 amino acids. The CDR3 region has the DNA TGTGCCAGCAGCCAAGAGGACGCCCGGGCGGCACAGCCCCAGCATTTT. Encoded protein: CASSQEDARAAQPQHF.

The rearrangement uses TRBV4-1 and TRBJ1-1; 7 bases agree with TRBD1. The V segment lost 5 bases and the J segment 0 bases; nucleotides outside the gene matches: 6. Germline CDR1 reads MGHRA; CDR2 reads YSYEKL. The CDR3 is 15 residues long. The CDR3 DNA follows: TGCGCCAGCAGCGCAACGACAGGGCTGAACACTGAAGCTTTCTTT. Protein sequence: CASSATTGLNTEAFF.

This clone was counted a single time. V is TRBV25-1 and J is TRBJ1-4; TRBD1 is a possible D gene (6 bases). The germline V and J ends were trimmed by 4 bases and 3 bases, with 12 bases remaining between them. Germline V CDR1 and CDR2: MGHDK, SYGVNS. CDR3 length equals 15 residues. The DNA for the CDR3 is TGTGCCAGCAGTGCTATGAGGGGGGCTAATGAAAAACTGTTTTTT. This translates into CASSAMRGANEKLFF.

V usage is TRBV2 and J usage is TRBJ2-5; 7 nucleotides line up with TRBD2. V lost 3 bases and J lost 2; bases outside the gene matches: 6. The CDR3 covers 15 residues. The germline V gene has CDR1 SNHLY and CDR2 FYNNEI. The CDR3 nucleotides are TGTGCCAGCAGTGATGAGGGAGGGCCGCAAGAGACCCAGTACTTC. It specifies CASSDEGGPQETQYF.

The CDR3 protein is CASSEFGQLYEQYF. The CDR3 nucleotides are TGTGCCAGCAGTGAATTTGGACAACTCTACGAGCAGTACTTC. J is TRBJ2-7 and V is TRBV2; D might be TRBD1 (5 bases). The length of the CDR3 is 14 residues. Per the germline V gene, CDR1 is SNHLY and CDR2 is FYNNEI. V was trimmed by 2 bases and J by 3 bases, leaving 11 bases between them.

The V and J genes are TRBV10-3 and TRBJ1-1, with unresolved D. V gave up 6 bases and J gave up 1 base, with 9 bases separating them. Germline loops: CDR1 ENHRY, CDR2 SYGVKD. The CDR3 runs 13 residues. CDR3 protein: CAIRSQANTEAFF. Here the CDR3 DNA reads TGTGCCATCAGAAGCCAGGCGAACACTGAAGCTTTCTTT.

This chain uses TRBV2 with TRBJ2-2; no reliable D call. This CDR3 is 14 amino acids long. The ends were cut back, 10 bases at V and 3 bases at J, with 15 bases in the middle. Germline V lookup: CDR1 SNHLY, CDR2 FYNNEI. In nucleotides, the CDR3 is TGTGCCACAGGACGTAGCTCGTACACCGGGGAGCTGTTTTTT. Translating it yields CATGRSSYTGELFF.

The chain has TRBV30 and TRBJ2-7; 13 positions agree with TRBD2. J lost 7 bases, V lost 4 bases, and 19 bases had no gene match. The V gene's germline CDR1 is GTSNPN and CDR2 SVGIG (reference sequence). This CDR3 is built from 18 residues. CDR3 sequence: CAWNPTPPGLAGREEQYF. DNA for the CDR3: TGTGCCTGGAACCCCACCCCTCCGGGACTAGCGGGGAGGGAGGAGCAGTACTTC.

The V and J genes are TRBV7-9 and TRBJ1-2; 7 bases align to TRBD1. Per the germline V gene, CDR1 is SEHNR and CDR2 is FQNEAQ (reference sequence). CDR3 length: 16 amino acids. V was pared by 5 bases and J by 8 bases, with 17 bases of the junction left unmatched. Written as DNA, the CDR3 is TGTGCCAGCAGCCCGAAGGACGGAAAGGGGGCAGGCGGCTACACCTTC. Amino acids: CASSPKDGKGAGGYTF.

The chain employs TRBV4-2 and TRBJ1-5; D is uncertain. The CDR3 sequence is 16 residues long. The ends were cut back, 1 base at V and 0 bases at J, with 10 bases in the middle. Germline V gives CDR1 LGHNA, CDR2 YNFKEQ. The CDR3 loop is CASSQGLGSSNQPQHF. CDR3 in DNA: TGTGCCAGCAGCCAAGGGCTGGGCTCTAGCAATCAGCCCCAGCATTTT.

This clone occurred once. This chain joins TRBV27 and TRBJ1-1, with TRBD1 identical over 9 bases. Unmatched junction bases numbered 9, after V lost 5 bases and J lost 8 bases. CDR3 length: 14 residues. Germline V gives CDR1 MNHEY, CDR2 SMNVEV (reference sequence). The CDR3 protein is CASSAYRDREEAFF. The CDR3 region has the DNA TGTGCCAGCAGTGCGTATCGGGACAGGGAAGAAGCTTTCTTT.

This clone has only one observation. This sequence joins TRBV6-6 and TRBJ2-7; 7 nucleotides line up with TRBD2. The CDR3 is made up of 16 amino acids. Germline CDR1 is MNHNY and CDR2 is SVGAGI (reference sequence). V lost 4 bases to trimming and J lost 1 base; unmatched junction nucleotides: 10. CDR3 DNA sequence: TGTGCCAGCAGTTCCGCCGGGGCTAGCGGATCCTACGAGCAGTACTTC. Residues: CASSSAGASGSYEQYF.